One sample yielded the 5 T cell receptor beta chains listed below, sequenced in a study of blood T cell repertoires in COVID-19. Assay used: immunoSEQ multiplex PCR; TCRdb lists only in-frame clones, some missing. The table has more than 35,000 clones, roughly nine tenths seen once. The sequenced sample was peripheral blood. The receptors here all came from a woman aged 25 to 39 in a cohort sampled during active COVID-19.

This sequence joins TRBV5-1 and TRBJ2-3, with 8 bases lining up with TRBD1. The CDR3 is 15 residues long. Germline V gene lookup returns CDR1 SGHRS and CDR2 YFSETQ. The junction had 3 bases not matched to a gene; V was cut back by 3 bases and J by 0 bases. The chain's CDR3 is CASSSGTGSTDTQYF. CDR3 bases: TGCGCCAGCAGCTCCGGGACAGGAAGCACAGATACGCAGTATTTT.

The chain uses TRBV28 and TRBJ2-1; D gene uncertain. Germline-derived CDR1 and CDR2 are MDHEN and SYDVKM. The CDR3 covers 14 residues. With 4 bases removed from V and 7 bases from J, the gap between germline ends came to 14 bases. CDR3 in amino acids: CASSSPRRTNEQFF. The CDR3 DNA reads TGTGCCAGCAGTTCCCCGCGCCGTACGAATGAGCAGTTCTTC.

The J gene is TRBJ2-1, the V gene TRBV13; D is unresolved. Germline CDR1 reads PRHDT; CDR2 reads FYEKMQ (reference sequence). V was clipped by 0 bases and J by 11 bases, with 11 bases between them. The CDR3 is made up of 13 amino acids. The CDR3 sequence is CASSLGRYGKQFF. In DNA, the CDR3 is TGTGCCAGCAGCTTAGGCCGCTACGGTAAGCAGTTCTTC.

This rearrangement joins TRBV7-3 to TRBJ2-3, with D tentatively TRBD2 (6 bases). The germline CDR1 and CDR2 sequences are SGHTA and FQGTGA. V lost 5 bases and J lost 6, with 15 bases in between. The CDR3 sequence is 14 residues long. The CDR3 protein is CASSPVAEWDTQYF. In DNA, the CDR3 is TGTGCCAGCAGCCCCGTAGCGGAATGGGATACGCAGTATTTT.

CDR3 in DNA: TGTGCCAGCTCACCACCCAATTCCGGGAGGGTTAACGAGCAGTACTTC. It yields the protein CASSPPNSGRVNEQYF. The rearrangement links TRBV18 to TRBJ2-7; 8 bases line up with TRBD2. There are 16 residues in the CDR3. The V gene end was trimmed by 0 bases and the J gene end by 5 bases; junction bases not matched to a gene: 9. Germline assignment: CDR1 KGHSH and CDR2 LQKENI.